This TCR beta chain was captured in a study of blood T cell repertoires in COVID-19. In the study's own analysis: Reference gene primer amplification yielded estimated nucleated cell counts. The method was immunoSEQ multiplex PCR; TCRdb's version includes in-frame clones alone and lacks a portion of them. V and J calls plus clone size are reproduced from that table; the DNA served to infer D and trimming. Among about 100,000 clones, 85% to 90% were seen once, and the ten largest hold 9.5% to 15%. CDR3 length: 13 amino acids. The V gene lost 5 bases and the J gene lost 4 bases, with 12 bases spanning the gap. Looked up from germline, CDR1 is SGHNT and CDR2 is YYREEE (reference sequence).

Sequencing input: peripheral blood. The V and J genes are TRBV5-4 and TRBJ1-1; possible D gene TRBD1, 6 bases. The sequence was collected from a human donor in a cohort sampled during active COVID-19. CDR3 protein: CASRLGGATEAFF. The CDR3 region has the DNA TGTGCCAGCAGACTAGGGGGGGCCACTGAAGCTTTCTTT.